The 18 T cell receptor beta chains below all came from one sample that was sequenced in a study of blood T cell repertoires in COVID-19. Profiled with immunoSEQ multiplex PCR; TCRdb holds only in-frame clones, not every one. The table has more than 50,000 clones, 74% seen once. Material for sequencing was peripheral blood. The receptors shown here come from a woman aged 80 or older with acute or convalescent COVID-19.

This clone was observed a handful of times. The gene calls are TRBV4-3 and TRBJ2-3, with 7 bases lining up with TRBD1. CDR1 and CDR2 from the germline V gene are LGHNA and YSLEER. This CDR3 contains 16 residues. V gave up 3 bases and J gave up 1 base; unmatched junction bases: 7. In DNA form, the CDR3 reads TGCGCCAGCAGCCAGGCACAGGGGAGAGGCACAGATACGCAGTATTTT. The encoded protein is CASSQAQGRGTDTQYF.

The rearrangement joins TRBV29-1 to TRBJ1-2; the D gene is possibly TRBD1 (6 bases). With 4 bases removed from V and 0 bases from J, the gap between germline ends came to 9 bases. The CDR3 length is 13 residues. The V gene's germline CDR1 is SQVTM and CDR2 ANQGSEA. Written as DNA, the CDR3 is TGCAGCGTTGGGACAGAGGCTAACTATGGCTACACCTTC. Residues: CSVGTEANYGYTF.

The V call is TRBV19, the J call TRBJ2-1, with 7 bases lining up with TRBD1. There are 14 residues in the CDR3. The V segment lost 8 bases and the J segment 2 bases; nucleotides outside the gene matches: 6. Per the germline V gene, CDR1 is LNHDA and CDR2 is SQIVND (reference sequence). The CDR3 reads CASRHGTAYNEQFF. CDR3 in DNA: TGTGCCAGTCGCCACGGGACAGCCTACAATGAGCAGTTCTTC.

This chain joins TRBV5-1 and TRBJ2-7; 14 nucleotides align to TRBD2. This CDR3 is built from 17 residues. Germline CDR1 and CDR2: SGHRS and YFSETQ. Losses at the gene ends were 1 base for V and 2 bases for J; bases not matched to a gene: 5. CDR3 nucleotides: TGCGCCAGCAGCTTGAGGACTAGCGGGAGGTCTGCCTACGAGCAGTACTTC. Translating gives CASSLRTSGRSAYEQYF.

This chain joins TRBV19 and TRBJ2-7; 14 bases align to TRBD2. This CDR3 contains 15 residues. Germline lookup yields CDR1 LNHDA and CDR2 SQIVND (reference sequence). V dropped 6 bases and J dropped 3; count of bases not matched to a gene: 4. The CDR3 spells CASSRTSGRLYEQYF. The CDR3 region has the DNA TGTGCCAGTAGCAGGACTAGCGGGAGGCTCTACGAGCAGTACTTC.

This clone was found once. The chain is built from TRBV6-2 or TRBV6-3 and TRBJ1-2, with D uncertain. There are 16 residues in the CDR3. Trimming took off 2 bases at V and 1 base at J, with 14 bases between the two ends. Germline V gene sequence: CDR1 MNHEY, CDR2 SVGEGT. The CDR3 reads CASSYSAVNINYGYTF. In DNA, the CDR3 is TGTGCCAGCAGTTACAGCGCCGTTAACATTAACTATGGCTACACCTTC.

The CDR3 nucleotides read TGTGCCAGCAGCGTAGGGCTAGCGGGAGGGCCGGGCTCCTACGAGCAGTACTTC. Residues: CASSVGLAGGPGSYEQYF. The V gene is TRBV9, the J gene TRBJ2-7, with TRBD2 matching over 12 bases. This CDR3 spans 18 amino acids. From germline, CDR1 is SGDLS and CDR2 YYNGEE. Germline trimming cut 0 bases from V and 0 bases from J; bases unmatched to any gene: 7.

The chain joins TRBV18 to TRBJ2-3; unclear D gene. The CDR3 is made up of 14 amino acids. Germline-derived CDR1 and CDR2 are KGHSH and LQKENI. V lost 3 bases and J lost 7, with 14 bases in between. CDR3 loop: CASSPSPAEYTQYF. CDR3 nucleotide sequence: TGTGCCAGCTCACCCAGCCCCGCGGAGTATACGCAGTATTTT.

The chain links TRBV10-3 to TRBJ1-5, with D perhaps matching TRBD1 (5 bases). V was pared by 3 bases and J by 4 bases, with 13 bases between. From germline, CDR1 is ENHRY and CDR2 SYGVKD. The CDR3 spans 15 residues. For the CDR3, the DNA is TGTGCCATCAGTGAACCCCCAGGGCAGAATCAGCCCCAGCATTTT. It yields the protein CAISEPPGQNQPQHF.

The gene calls are TRBV28 and TRBJ1-1; D call uncertain. V lost 2 bases, J lost 5 bases, and 15 bases lay in between. The CDR3 runs to 15 residues. CDR1 and CDR2 (germline): MDHEN, SYDVKM. For the CDR3, the DNA is TGTGCCAGCAGTTTAGGTAACTCCTGGCGGACTGAAGCTTTCTTT. Amino acid sequence: CASSLGNSWRTEAFF.

The chain recombines TRBV5-6 with TRBJ2-1; 9 positions agree with TRBD2. Germline V gene lookup returns CDR1 SGHDT and CDR2 YYEEEE. The CDR3 is 16 residues long. V lost 4 bases, J lost 7 bases, and 12 bases stayed unmatched. The CDR3 protein is CASSTRSAGGRNEQFF. For the CDR3, the DNA is TGTGCCAGCAGCACCAGGTCTGCGGGAGGGAGGAATGAGCAGTTCTTC.

The chain carries TRBV7-8 and TRBJ2-7; TRBD2 matches 12 bases. Losses at the gene ends were 6 bases for V and 5 bases for J; bases not matched to a gene: 5. The CDR3 contains 14 residues. The germline V gene has CDR1 SGHVS and CDR2 FQNEAQ. CDR3 residues: CASSLAGGLHEQYF. The CDR3 nucleotides read TGTGCCAGCAGTCTAGCGGGAGGGCTCCACGAGCAGTACTTC.

The chain uses TRBV29-1 and TRBJ2-3; D possibly corresponds to TRBD2 (5 bases). The length of the CDR3 is 14 residues. The V end was cut by 3 bases, the J end by 3 bases, with 13 bases between. Germline V gene lookup returns CDR1 SQVTM and CDR2 ANQGSEA. The CDR3 nucleotides are TGCAGCGTTGATCCTAGCCACGGGACAGATACGCAGTATTTT. It yields the protein CSVDPSHGTDTQYF.

This clone came up many times. The chain links TRBV2 to TRBJ1-5; no clear D. Germline V lookup: CDR1 SNHLY, CDR2 FYNNEI. Trimming took off 9 bases at V and 4 bases at J, with 13 bases between the two ends. This CDR3 has 13 residues. The CDR3 region is CASWGGGNQPQHF. The CDR3 DNA follows: TGTGCCAGTTGGGGAGGTGGAAATCAGCCCCAGCATTTT.

J is TRBJ2-1 and V is TRBV18; 10 positions match TRBD1. This CDR3 is built from 14 residues. Germline lookup yields CDR1 KGHSH and CDR2 LQKENI. The junction had 9 bases not matched to a gene; V was cut back by 6 bases and J by 10 bases. DNA for the CDR3: TGTGCCAGCTCGTTGGGACAGGGGCCGGACGAGCAGTTCTTC. Its protein product is CASSLGQGPDEQFF.

The chain recombines TRBV28 with TRBJ1-1; D ambiguous. Between the trimmed V and J ends, which lost 3 bases and 4 bases, there was a span of 9 bases. Germline CDR1 is MDHEN and CDR2 is SYDVKM. The CDR3 sequence is 13 residues long. The CDR3 loop reads CASSLDWRTEAFF. Here the CDR3 DNA reads TGTGCCAGCAGTTTGGACTGGCGCACTGAAGCTTTCTTT.

This clone occurred once. J is TRBJ2-1 and V is TRBV11-2, with D possibly being TRBD2 (5 bases). The CDR3 is made up of 12 amino acids. V was pared by 2 bases and J by 8 bases, with 7 bases between. The germline gives CDR1 SGHAT, CDR2 FQNNGV. This CDR3 is CASSLSGYEQFF. For the CDR3, the DNA is TGTGCCAGCAGCTTAAGCGGCTATGAGCAGTTCTTC.

The chain employs TRBV5-1 and TRBJ1-1, with D perhaps TRBD1 (5 bases). Per the germline V gene, CDR1 is SGHRS and CDR2 is YFSETQ. The CDR3 is made up of 14 amino acids. V lost 4 bases, J lost 0 bases, and 10 bases lay in between. Here the CDR3 DNA reads TGCGCCAGCAGCCAAGAGACAGTGAACACTGAAGCTTTCTTT. This codes for CASSQETVNTEAFF. Full variable domain (missing parts from reference TRBV5-1 and TRBJ1-1): KAGVTQTPRYLIKTRGQQVTLSCSPISGHRSVSWYQQTPGQGLQFLFEYFSETQRNKGNFPGRFSGRQFSNSRSEMNVSTLELGDSALYLCASSQETVNTEAFFGQGTRLTVV.